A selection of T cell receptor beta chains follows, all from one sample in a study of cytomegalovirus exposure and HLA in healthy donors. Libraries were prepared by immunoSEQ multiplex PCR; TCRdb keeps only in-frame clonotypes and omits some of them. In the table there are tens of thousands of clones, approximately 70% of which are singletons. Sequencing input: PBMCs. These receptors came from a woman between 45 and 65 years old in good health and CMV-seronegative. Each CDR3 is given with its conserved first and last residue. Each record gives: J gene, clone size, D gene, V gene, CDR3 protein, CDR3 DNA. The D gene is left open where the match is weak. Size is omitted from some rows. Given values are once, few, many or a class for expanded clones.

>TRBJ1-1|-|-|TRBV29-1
CSVFRDSMNTEAFF
TGCAGCGTTTTCAGGGACTCCATGAACACTGAAGCTTTCTTT
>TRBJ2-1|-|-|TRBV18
CASSKADREEQFF
TGTGCCAGCTCAAAGGCAGACCGGGAGGAGCAGTTCTTC
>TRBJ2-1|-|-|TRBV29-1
CSGSGSSYNEQFF
TGCAGCGGGTCGGGTTCTTCCTACAATGAGCAGTTCTTC
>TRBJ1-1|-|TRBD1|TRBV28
CASSPPTGALDPEAFF
TGTGCCAGCAGCCCACCGACAGGGGCCCTTGACCCTGAAGCTTTCTTT
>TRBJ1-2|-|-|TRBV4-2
CASSQEGGLGYTF
TGTGCCAGCAGCCAAGAGGGGGGATTGGGCTACACCTTC
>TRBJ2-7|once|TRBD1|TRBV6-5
CASSRTGRNEQYF
TGTGCCAGCAGTCGGACAGGGAGGAACGAGCAGTACTTC
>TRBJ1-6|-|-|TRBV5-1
CASSPDMFYNSPLHF
TGCGCCAGCAGCCCGGACATGTTCTATAATTCACCCCTCCACTTT
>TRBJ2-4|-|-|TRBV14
CASSQDRVGGKYF
TGTGCCAGCAGCCAAGATCGGGTTGGGGGGAAATACTTC
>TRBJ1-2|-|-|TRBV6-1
CASTLPGQNYGYTF
TGTGCCAGCACTCTACCCGGACAGAACTATGGCTACACCTTC
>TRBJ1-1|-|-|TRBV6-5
CASSGRTEAFF
TGTGCCAGCTCAGGGCGGACTGAAGCTTTCTTT
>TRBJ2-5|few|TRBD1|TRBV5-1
CASSLTGERETQYF
TGCGCCAGCAGCTTGACAGGGGAGAGAGAGACCCAGTACTTC
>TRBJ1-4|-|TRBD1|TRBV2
CASSEALGRGRSYEKLFF
TGTGCCAGCAGTGAAGCGTTGGGCAGGGGGCGTTCTTATGAAAAACTGTTTTTT
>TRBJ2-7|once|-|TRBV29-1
CSSWTDGKQYF
TGCAGCTCCTGGACAGACGGGAAGCAGTACTTC
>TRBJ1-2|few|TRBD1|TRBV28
CASSRLSISGGDGYTF
TGTGCCAGCAGCCGCCTAAGCATATCAGGGGGTGACGGCTACACCTTC
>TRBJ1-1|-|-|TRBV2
CASRTRPNTEAFF
TGTGCCAGCAGAACCAGGCCAAACACTGAAGCTTTCTTT
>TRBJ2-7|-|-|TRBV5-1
CASSLERDEQYF
TGCGCCAGCAGCTTGGAGAGGGACGAGCAGTACTTC
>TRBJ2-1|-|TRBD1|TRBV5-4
CASSLGQGRGGEQFF
TGTGCCAGCAGCTTAGGACAGGGGAGGGGAGGGGAGCAGTTCTTC
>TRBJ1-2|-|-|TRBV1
CTSSQGRGQGDGYTF
TGCACCAGCAGCCAAGGGAGGGGACAGGGGGATGGCTACACCTTC
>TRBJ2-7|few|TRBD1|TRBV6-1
CASRKGRDSAYEQYF
TGTGCCAGCAGGAAGGGTCGGGACAGCGCATACGAGCAGTACTTC
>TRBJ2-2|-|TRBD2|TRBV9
CASSGGRAGGGSTGELFF
TGTGCCAGCAGCGGAGGCCGAGCGGGAGGCGGGAGCACCGGGGAGCTGTTTTTT
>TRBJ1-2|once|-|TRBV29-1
CSVATAGYGYTF
TGCAGCGTTGCGACAGCGGGCTATGGCTACACCTTC
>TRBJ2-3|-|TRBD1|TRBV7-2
CASSPRQGGTDTQYF
TGTGCCAGCAGCCCTCGACAGGGAGGCACAGATACGCAGTATTTT
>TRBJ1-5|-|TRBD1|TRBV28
CASSQNLGQGYQPQHF
TGTGCCAGCAGTCAAAACCTCGGACAGGGCTACCAGCCCCAGCATTTT
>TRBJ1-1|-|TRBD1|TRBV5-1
CASRPDRGLNEAFF
TGCGCCAGCAGGCCGGACAGGGGGCTTAATGAAGCTTTCTTT
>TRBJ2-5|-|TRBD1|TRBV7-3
CASSLGQGETQYF
TGTGCCAGCAGCTTGGGACAGGGGGAGACCCAGTACTTC
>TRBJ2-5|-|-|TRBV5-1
CASSSRGVQETQYF
TGCGCCAGCAGCTCTAGAGGCGTCCAAGAGACCCAGTACTTC
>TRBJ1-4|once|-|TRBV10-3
CAISDTSASTGEKLFF
TGTGCCATCAGTGATACCTCCGCCTCTACCGGGGAAAAACTGTTTTTT
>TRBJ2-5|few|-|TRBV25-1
CASSADQGRGETQYF
TGTGCCAGCAGTGCAGATCAGGGGAGGGGAGAGACCCAGTACTTC
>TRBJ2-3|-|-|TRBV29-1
CSVTTGKISTDTQYF
TGCAGCGTGACAACAGGGAAGATAAGCACAGATACGCAGTATTTT
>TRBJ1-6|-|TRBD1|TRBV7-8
CASSLGQGANSPLHF
TGTGCCAGCAGCTTGGGACAGGGGGCGAATTCACCCCTCCACTTT
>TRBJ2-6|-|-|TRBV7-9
CASSLVKEFVVLTF
TGTGCCAGCAGCTTAGTCAAGGAGTTCGTCGTCCTGACCTTC
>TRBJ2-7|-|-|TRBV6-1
CASRDEGSYEQYF
TGTGCCAGCAGGGATGAGGGCTCCTACGAGCAGTACTTC
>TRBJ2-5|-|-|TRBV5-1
CASSRDTRLRETQYF
TGCGCCAGCAGCAGGGATACTAGGCTGCGGGAGACCCAGTACTTC
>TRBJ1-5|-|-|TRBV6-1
CASSTRSAGYQPQHF
TGTGCCAGCAGTACCAGGTCGGCAGGGTACCAGCCCCAGCATTTT
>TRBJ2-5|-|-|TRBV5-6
CASSPPSGPAKTQYF
TGTGCCAGCAGCCCCCCCAGCGGGCCGGCAAAGACCCAGTACTTC
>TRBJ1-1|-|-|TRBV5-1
CASSENTEAFF
TGCGCCAGCTCAGAGAACACTGAAGCTTTCTTT
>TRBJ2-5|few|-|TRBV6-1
CASSELKTQYF
TGTGCCAGCAGTGAGTTAAAGACCCAGTACTTC
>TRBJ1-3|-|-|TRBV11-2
CASSPRGNTIYF
TGTGCCAGCAGCCCTAGGGGAAACACCATATATTTT
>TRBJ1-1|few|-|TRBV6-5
CASKRLQNTEAFF
TGTGCCAGCAAGCGTTTACAGAACACTGAAGCTTTCTTT
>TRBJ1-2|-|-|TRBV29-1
CSGRQIQDGYTF
TGCAGCGGACGACAGATTCAGGATGGCTACACCTTC
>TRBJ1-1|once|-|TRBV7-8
CASSSAGAVTEAFF
TGTGCCAGCAGCTCCGCGGGGGCGGTCACTGAAGCTTTCTTT
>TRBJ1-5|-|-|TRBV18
CASSPGSGGLNQPQHF
TGTGCCAGCTCACCTGGGTCGGGGGGACTCAATCAGCCCCAGCATTTT
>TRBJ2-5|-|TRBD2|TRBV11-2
CASSFAGGQETQYF
TGTGCCAGCAGCTTCGCGGGGGGACAAGAGACCCAGTACTTC
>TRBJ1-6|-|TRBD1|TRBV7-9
CASSAEDRGGPNSPLHF
TGTGCCAGCAGCGCGGAGGACAGGGGGGGACCTAATTCACCCCTCCACTTT
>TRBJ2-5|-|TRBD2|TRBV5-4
CASSPSRSAGEGTQYF
TGTGCCAGCAGCCCCTCACGATCGGCGGGAGAGGGGACCCAGTACTTC
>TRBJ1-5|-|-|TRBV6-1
CASTSGVNQPQHF
TGTGCCAGCACTAGCGGGGTCAATCAGCCCCAGCATTTT
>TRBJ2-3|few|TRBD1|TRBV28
CASSLTRDRATDTQYF
TGTGCCAGCAGTTTGACTCGGGACAGGGCGACAGATACGCAGTATTTT
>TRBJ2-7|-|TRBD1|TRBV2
CASTRGQGADEQYF
TGTGCCAGCACCAGGGGACAGGGGGCTGACGAGCAGTACTTC
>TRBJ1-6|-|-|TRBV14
CASSQLGQLYSPLHF
TGTGCCAGCAGCCAGTTGGGACAACTATACTCACCCCTCCACTTT
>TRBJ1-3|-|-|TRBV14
CASSQEGGVYTGNTIYF
TGTGCCAGCAGCCAAGAGGGGGGGGTCTACACTGGAAACACCATATATTTT
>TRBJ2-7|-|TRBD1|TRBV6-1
CASSELGDSSYEQYF
TGTGCCAGCAGTGAACTTGGGGACAGTTCATACGAGCAGTACTTC
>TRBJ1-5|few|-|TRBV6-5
CASRTGGDQPQHF
TGTGCCAGCAGGACCGGGGGGGATCAGCCCCAGCATTTT
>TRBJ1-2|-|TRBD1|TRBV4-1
CASSQGTGGNYGYTF
TGCGCCAGCAGCCAAGGGACAGGAGGAAACTATGGCTACACCTTC
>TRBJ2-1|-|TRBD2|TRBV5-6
CASSWGGVNEQFF
TGTGCCAGCAGCTGGGGAGGGGTCAATGAGCAGTTCTTC